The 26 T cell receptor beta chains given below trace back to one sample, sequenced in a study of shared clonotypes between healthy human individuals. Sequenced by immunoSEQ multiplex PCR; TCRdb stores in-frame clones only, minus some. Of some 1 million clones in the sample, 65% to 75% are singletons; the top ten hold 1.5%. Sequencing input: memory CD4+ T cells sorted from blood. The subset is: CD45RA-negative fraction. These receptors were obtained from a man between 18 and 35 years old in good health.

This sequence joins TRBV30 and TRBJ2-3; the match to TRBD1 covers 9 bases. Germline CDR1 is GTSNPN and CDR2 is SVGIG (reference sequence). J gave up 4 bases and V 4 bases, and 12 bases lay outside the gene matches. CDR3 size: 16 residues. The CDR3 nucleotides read TGTGCCTGGAAATCTGGGACAGGGAGTTGGGCAGATACGCAGTATTTT. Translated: CAWKSGTGSWADTQYF.

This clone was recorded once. Here the CDR3 reads CASTMGDRKNTEAFF. The CDR3 nucleotides read TGTGCCAGTACCATGGGGGACAGGAAGAACACTGAAGCTTTCTTT. The chain links TRBV19 to TRBJ1-1; TRBD1 matches 8 bases. V dropped 7 bases and J dropped 1; count of bases not matched to a gene: 8. The CDR3 has 15 amino acids. Germline CDR1 LNHDA, CDR2 SQIVND (reference sequence). The complete variable domain, with remaining parts taken from reference TRBV19 and TRBJ1-1, reads DGGITQSPKYLFRKEGQNVTLSCEQNLNHDAMYWYRQDPGQGLRLIYYSQIVNDFQKGDIAEGYSVSREKKESFPLTVTSAQKNPTAFYLCASTMGDRKNTEAFFGQGTRLTVV.

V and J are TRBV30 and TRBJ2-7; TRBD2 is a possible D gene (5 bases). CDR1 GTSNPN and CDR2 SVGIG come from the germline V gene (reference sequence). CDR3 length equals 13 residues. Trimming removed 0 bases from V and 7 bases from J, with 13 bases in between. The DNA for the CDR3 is TGTGCCTGGAGTGTACGGGATTCGGGAGAGCAGTACTTC. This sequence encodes CAWSVRDSGEQYF.

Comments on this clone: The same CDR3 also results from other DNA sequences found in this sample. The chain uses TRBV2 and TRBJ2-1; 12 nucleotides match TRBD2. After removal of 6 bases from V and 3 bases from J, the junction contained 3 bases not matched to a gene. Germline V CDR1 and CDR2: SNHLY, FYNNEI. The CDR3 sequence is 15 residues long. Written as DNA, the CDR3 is TGTGCCAGCAGGACGGGACTAGCGGGCTACAATGAGCAGTTCTTC. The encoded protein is CASRTGLAGYNEQFF.

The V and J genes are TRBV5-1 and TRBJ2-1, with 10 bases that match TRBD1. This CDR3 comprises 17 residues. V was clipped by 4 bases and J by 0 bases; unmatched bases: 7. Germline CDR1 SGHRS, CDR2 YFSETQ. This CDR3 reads CASSPRTGGSSYNEQFF. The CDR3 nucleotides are TGCGCCAGCAGCCCGAGGACAGGGGGGAGCTCCTACAATGAGCAGTTCTTC.

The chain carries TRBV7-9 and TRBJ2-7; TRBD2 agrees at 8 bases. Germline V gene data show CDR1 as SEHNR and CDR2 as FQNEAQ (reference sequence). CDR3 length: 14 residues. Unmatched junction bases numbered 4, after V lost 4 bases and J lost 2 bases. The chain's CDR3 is CASSSGLDPYEQYF. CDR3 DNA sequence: TGTGCCAGCAGCTCGGGACTAGACCCCTACGAGCAGTACTTC.

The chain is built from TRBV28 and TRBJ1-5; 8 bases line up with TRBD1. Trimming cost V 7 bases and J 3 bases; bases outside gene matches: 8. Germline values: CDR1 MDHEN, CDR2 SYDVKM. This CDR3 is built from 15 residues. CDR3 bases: TGTGCCAGCAAAGGGGCAGGGGGCATCAATCAGCCCCAGCATTTT. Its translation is CASKGAGGINQPQHF.

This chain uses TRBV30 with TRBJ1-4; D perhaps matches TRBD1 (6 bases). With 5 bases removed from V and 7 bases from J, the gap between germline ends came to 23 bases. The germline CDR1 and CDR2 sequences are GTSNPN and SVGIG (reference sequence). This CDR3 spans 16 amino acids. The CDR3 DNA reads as TGTGCCTGGGGCAATGACAGGACGGGGATGCGTGAAAAACTGTTTTTT. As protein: CAWGNDRTGMREKLFF.

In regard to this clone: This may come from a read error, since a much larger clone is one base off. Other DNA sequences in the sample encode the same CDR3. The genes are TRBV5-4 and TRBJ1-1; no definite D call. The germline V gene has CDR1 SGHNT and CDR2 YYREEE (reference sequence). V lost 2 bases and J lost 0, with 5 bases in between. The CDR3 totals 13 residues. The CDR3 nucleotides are TGTGCCAGCAGCTTCTTAATGAACACTGAAGCTTTCTTT. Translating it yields CASSFLMNTEAFF. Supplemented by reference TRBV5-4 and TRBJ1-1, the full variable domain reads ETGVTQSPTHLIKTRGQQVTLRCSSQSGHNTVSWYQQALGQGPQFIFQYYREEENGRGNFPPRFSGLQFPNYSSELNVNALELDDSALYLCASSFLMNTEAFFGQGTRLTVV.

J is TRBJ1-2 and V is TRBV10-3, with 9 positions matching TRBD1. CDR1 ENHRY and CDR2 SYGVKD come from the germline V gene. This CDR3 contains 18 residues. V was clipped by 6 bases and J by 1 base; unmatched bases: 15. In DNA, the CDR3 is TGTGCCATCAGGAGCGGCGGGGACAGGGATAGGGGTAACTATGGCTACACCTTC. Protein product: CAIRSGGDRDRGNYGYTF.

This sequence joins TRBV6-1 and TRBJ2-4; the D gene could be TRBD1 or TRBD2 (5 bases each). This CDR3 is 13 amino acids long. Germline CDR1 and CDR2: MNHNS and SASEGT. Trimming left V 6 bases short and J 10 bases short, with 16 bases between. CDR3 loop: CASRGTGWGIQYF. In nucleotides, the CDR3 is TGTGCCAGCAGGGGAACTGGTTGGGGGATTCAGTACTTC.

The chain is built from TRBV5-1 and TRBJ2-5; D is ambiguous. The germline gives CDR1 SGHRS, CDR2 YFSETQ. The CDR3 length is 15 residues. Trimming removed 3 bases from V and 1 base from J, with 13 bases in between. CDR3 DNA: TGCGCCAGCAGCTCGGGCCAGACCGGCCAAGAGACCCAGTACTTC. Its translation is CASSSGQTGQETQYF.

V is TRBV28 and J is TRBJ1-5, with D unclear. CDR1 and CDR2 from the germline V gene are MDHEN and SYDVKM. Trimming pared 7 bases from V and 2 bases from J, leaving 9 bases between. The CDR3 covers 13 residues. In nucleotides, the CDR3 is TGTGCCAGCACATCTCAGGGCAATCAGCCCCAGCATTTT. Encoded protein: CASTSQGNQPQHF.

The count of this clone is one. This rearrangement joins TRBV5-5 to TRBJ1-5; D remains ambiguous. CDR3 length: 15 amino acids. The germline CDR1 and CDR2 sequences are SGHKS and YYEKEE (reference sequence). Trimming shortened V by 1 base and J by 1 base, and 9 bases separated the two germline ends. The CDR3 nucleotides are TGTGCCAGCAGCTTGAATGGATACAGCAATCAGCCCCAGCATTTT. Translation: CASSLNGYSNQPQHF.

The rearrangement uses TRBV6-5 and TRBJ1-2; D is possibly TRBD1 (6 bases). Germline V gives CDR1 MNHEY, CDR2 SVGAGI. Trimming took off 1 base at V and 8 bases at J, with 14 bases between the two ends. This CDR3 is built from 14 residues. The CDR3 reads CASSYYRVGYGYTF. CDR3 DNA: TGTGCCAGCAGTTACTACAGGGTAGGCTACGGCTACACCTTC.

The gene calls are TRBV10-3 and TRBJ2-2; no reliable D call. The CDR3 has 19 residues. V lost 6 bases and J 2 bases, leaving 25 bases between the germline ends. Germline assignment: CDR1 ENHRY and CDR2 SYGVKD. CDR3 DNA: TGTGCCATCAGCTTAGGCAGGAGCAAACCTCACAGTAACACCGGGGAGCTGTTTTTT. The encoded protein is CAISLGRSKPHSNTGELFF.

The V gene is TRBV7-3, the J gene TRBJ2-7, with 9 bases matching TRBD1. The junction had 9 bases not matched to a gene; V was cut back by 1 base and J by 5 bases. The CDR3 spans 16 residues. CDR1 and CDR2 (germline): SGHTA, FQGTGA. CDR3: CASSLNLGTGYHEQYF. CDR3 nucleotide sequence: TGTGCCAGCAGCTTAAATCTCGGGACAGGGTACCACGAGCAGTACTTC.

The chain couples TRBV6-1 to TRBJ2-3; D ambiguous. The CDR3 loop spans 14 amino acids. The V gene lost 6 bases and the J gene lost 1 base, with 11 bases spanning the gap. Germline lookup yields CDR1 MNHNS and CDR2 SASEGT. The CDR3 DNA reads TGTGCCAGCAGCCCCCAGCCTCGCACAGATACGCAGTATTTT. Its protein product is CASSPQPRTDTQYF.

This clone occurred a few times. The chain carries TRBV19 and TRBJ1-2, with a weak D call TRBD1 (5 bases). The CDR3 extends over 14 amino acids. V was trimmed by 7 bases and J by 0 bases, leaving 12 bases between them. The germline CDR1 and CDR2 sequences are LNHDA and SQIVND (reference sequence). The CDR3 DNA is TGTGCCAGTACCCGACAGAAGACTAACTATGGCTACACCTTC. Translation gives CASTRQKTNYGYTF.

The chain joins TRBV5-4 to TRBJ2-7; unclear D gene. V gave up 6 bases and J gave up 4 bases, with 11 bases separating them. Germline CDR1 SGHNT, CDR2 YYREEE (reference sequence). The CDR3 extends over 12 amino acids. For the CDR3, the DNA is TGTGCCAGCACTCGCACGGAATACGAGCAGTACTTC. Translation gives CASTRTEYEQYF.

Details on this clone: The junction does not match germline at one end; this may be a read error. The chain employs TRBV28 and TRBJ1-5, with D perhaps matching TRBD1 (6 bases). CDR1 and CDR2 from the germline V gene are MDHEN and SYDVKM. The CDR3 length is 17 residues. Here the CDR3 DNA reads TGTGCCAGCAGTCCCTCCGGACAGTTTAATAGCAATCAGTCCCAGCATTTT. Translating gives CASSPSGQFNSNQSQHF.

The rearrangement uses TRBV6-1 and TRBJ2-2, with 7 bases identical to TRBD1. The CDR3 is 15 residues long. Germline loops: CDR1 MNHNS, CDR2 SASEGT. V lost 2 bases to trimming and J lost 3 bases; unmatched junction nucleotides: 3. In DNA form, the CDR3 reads TGTGCCAGCAGTGAAACAGGGGCCGACACCGGGGAGCTGTTTTTT. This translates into CASSETGADTGELFF.

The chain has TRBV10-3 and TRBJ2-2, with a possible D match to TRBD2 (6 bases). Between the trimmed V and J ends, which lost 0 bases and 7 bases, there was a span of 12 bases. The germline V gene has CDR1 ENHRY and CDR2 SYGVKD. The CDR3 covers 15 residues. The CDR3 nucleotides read TGTGCCATCAGTGAGTCCACCCGCGGGGTCGGGGAGCTGTTTTTT. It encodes CAISESTRGVGELFF.

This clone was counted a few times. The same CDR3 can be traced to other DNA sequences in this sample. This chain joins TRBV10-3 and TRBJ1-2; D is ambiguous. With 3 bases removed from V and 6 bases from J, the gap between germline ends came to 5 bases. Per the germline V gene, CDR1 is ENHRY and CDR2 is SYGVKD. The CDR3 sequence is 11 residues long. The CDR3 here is CAISDGDGYTF. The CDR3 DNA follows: TGTGCCATCAGTGACGGGGATGGCTACACCTTC.

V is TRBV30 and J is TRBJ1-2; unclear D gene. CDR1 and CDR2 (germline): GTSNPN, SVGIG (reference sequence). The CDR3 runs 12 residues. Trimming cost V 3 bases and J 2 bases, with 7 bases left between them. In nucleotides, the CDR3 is TGTGCCTGGAGCCCAGAGAACTATGGCTACACCTTC. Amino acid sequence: CAWSPENYGYTF.

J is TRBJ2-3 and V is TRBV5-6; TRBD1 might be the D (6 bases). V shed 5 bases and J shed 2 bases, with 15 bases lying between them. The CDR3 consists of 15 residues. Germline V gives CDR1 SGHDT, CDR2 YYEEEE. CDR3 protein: CASSLRGTHTDTQYF. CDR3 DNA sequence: TGTGCCAGCAGTTTGAGGGGGACACACACAGATACGCAGTATTTT.